This is a list of T cell receptor beta chains from one sample in a study of T cells in Graves' hyperthyroidism and ophthalmopathy. TCRdb recomputed calls from the multiplex PCR reads with MiXCR, one row per CDR3 protein. The data hold about 360,000 distinct CDR3 sequences, with roughly 13% observed a single time. The sample comprised blood. These receptor sequences come from a woman under 30 with Graves' hyperthyroidism. Each CDR3 is given with its conserved first and last residue. A D gene is named only where the DNA matches it firmly. Only part of the rows carry a size: once, few, many, or a class if the clone is expanded.

>TRBD1|few|TRBV18|TRBJ1-6
TGTGCCAGCTCACGAAAGGACAGGAAAAATTCACCCCTCCACTTT
CASSRKDRKNSPLHF
>TRBD1|many|TRBV27|TRBJ1-2
TGTGCCAGCAGAAAACGGACAGGCCCCGACTATGGCTACACCTTC
CASRKRTGPDYGYTF
>.|many|TRBV6-1|TRBJ1-1
TGTGCCAGCAGTGAGAGGGGCAGGGAGAACACTGAAGCTTTCTTT
CASSERGRENTEAFF
>TRBD2|.|TRBV5-1|TRBJ2-7
TGCGCCAGCAGCTTGGCCGGGACTAGTGTTTACGAGCAGTACTTC
CASSLAGTSVYEQYF
>TRBD1|.|TRBV29-1|TRBJ1-5
TGCAGCGTTGCACTAAAACAGGGGTCCAATCAGCCCCAGCATTTT
CSVALKQGSNQPQHF
>TRBD1|many|TRBV20-1|TRBJ2-1
TGCAGTGCTAGAAAGGACAGGGCACGGGGGAATGAGCAGTTCTTC
CSARKDRARGNEQFF
>TRBD1|many|TRBV28|TRBJ2-7
TGTGCCAGCAGGACCACAGGGGGCCCAACCTACGAGCAGTACTTC
CASRTTGGPTYEQYF
>.|many|TRBV5-4|TRBJ1-1
TGTGCCAGCAGCCCGGTTTGGCCCGAAGCTTTCTTT
CASSPVWPEAFF
>.|.|TRBV20-1|TRBJ1-5
TGCAGTGCTAGAGGCCGGAATAGCAGTCAGCCCCAGCATTTT
CSARGRNSSQPQHF
>TRBD1|.|TRBV11-1|TRBJ2-3
TGTGCCAGCAGCTTAGGGGGGTGGAAACAGGGGGCTCCTACTAGCACAGATACGCAGTATTTT
CASSLGGWKQGAPTSTDTQYF
>TRBD1|many|TRBV6-2/TRBV6-3|TRBJ2-5
TGTGCCAGCAGCCCAGGGGGCGCGGGGCAAGAGACCCAGTACTTC
CASSPGGAGQETQYF
>.|.|TRBV29-1|TRBJ2-1
TGCAGCGTTGAAGATATGACGGTTTCCTACAATGAGCAGTTCTTC
CSVEDMTVSYNEQFF
>.|.|TRBV24-1|TRBJ1-4
TGTGCCACCAGTGATCCCGGACGGGGAGAAAAACTGTTTTTT
CATSDPGRGEKLFF
>.|once|TRBV7-2|TRBJ2-7
TGTGCCAGCAGCTTAGATCCCGGGCCTTCCTACGAGCAGTACTTC
CASSLDPGPSYEQYF
>.|many|TRBV6-1|TRBJ2-3
TGTGCCAGCAGACACAGGAGGGGCACAGATACGCAGTATTTT
CASRHRRGTDTQYF
>TRBD2|few|TRBV30|TRBJ2-7
TGTGCCTGGACCCCCCCGGGACTACACTACAATGAGCAGTACTTC
CAWTPPGLHYNEQYF
>TRBD2|many|TRBV20-1|TRBJ2-7
TGCAGTGCAGTTCTAGCGGGGGAGGCCTACGAGCAGTACTTC
CSAVLAGEAYEQYF
>.|many|TRBV20-1|TRBJ2-7
TGCAGTGCTAGATTGGGACCCCCTCGGGTACTTAGCTCCTACGAGCAGTACTTC
CSARLGPPRVLSSYEQYF
>.|few|TRBV20-1|TRBJ2-7
TGCAGTGCTAGAGTCCCTCCGACAGGAGACTCCTACGAGCAGTACTTC
CSARVPPTGDSYEQYF
>.|many|TRBV6-1|TRBJ1-6
TGTGCCAGCAGTTCATACGGAGGGGTGCCTTCACCCCTCCACTTT
CASSSYGGVPSPLHF
>TRBD2|many|TRBV9|TRBJ2-1
TGTGCCAGCAGCGTAGCTTTCCTAGCGGGAGTCAATGAGCAGTTCTTC
CASSVAFLAGVNEQFF
>TRBD2|many|TRBV15|TRBJ2-1
TGTGCCACCAGCAGAGAAGAAGCGGGGGGATATGAGCAGTTCTTC
CATSREEAGGYEQFF
>.|few|TRBV5-5|TRBJ1-5
TGTGCCAGCAGCTTGGATGTGGTCAATCAGCCCCAGCATTTT
CASSLDVVNQPQHF
>.|.|TRBV19|TRBJ1-2
TGTGCCAGTAGAGCGTTGGGGGGCGTCTATGGCTACACCTTC
CASRALGGVYGYTF
>.|.|TRBV7-8|TRBJ1-5
TGTGCCAGCAGCTCCGGGGTAAAGGACAATCAGCCCCAGCATTTT
CASSSGVKDNQPQHF
>.|.|TRBV5-6|TRBJ1-1
TGTGCCAGCAGCTGGGGGGAGGGTGACACTGAAGCTTTCTTT
CASSWGEGDTEAFF
>TRBD1|.|TRBV28|TRBJ2-1
TGTGCCAGCAGTTACCCGAGACAGGGGATCTCTTACAATGAGCAGTTCTTC
CASSYPRQGISYNEQFF
>.|.|TRBV20-1|TRBJ2-3
TGCAGTGCTAGAGTGGGTAGCGGTAGCACAGATACGCAGTATTTT
CSARVGSGSTDTQYF
>TRBD1|.|TRBV6-1|TRBJ1-1
TGTGCCAGCAGGGTGGGACAGTACACTGAAGCTTCCTTT
CASRVGQYTEASF
>.|many|TRBV12-3/TRBV12-4|TRBJ1-1
TGTGCCAGCAGTTTAGCGCTTAAAGGTACCACTGAAGCTTTCTTT
CASSLALKGTTEAFF
>TRBD1|many|TRBV11-2|TRBJ2-1
TGTGCCAGCAGCTTATGGGGACAGGGTAGAGGCGATGAGCAGTTCTTC
CASSLWGQGRGDEQFF
>.|many|TRBV4-1|TRBJ2-3
TGCGCCAGCAGCAAAATCCCAGATACGCAGTATTTT
CASSKIPDTQYF
>.|many|TRBV20-1|TRBJ1-2
TGCAGTGCTCACGATGGCTACACCTTC
CSAHDGYTF
>.|.|TRBV4-1|TRBJ2-7
TGCGCCAGCAGCCAAGGGGGGACCCAGTGGGAGATCGAGCAGTACTTC
CASSQGGTQWEIEQYF
>.|.|TRBV19|TRBJ1-5
TGTGCCAGTAGTATAGGGGCTGGGAATCAGCCCCAGCATTTT
CASSIGAGNQPQHF
>.|many|TRBV3-1|TRBJ2-5
TGTGCCAGCAGCCAAGCGGCAATGATTCAAGAGACCCAGTACTTC
CASSQAAMIQETQYF
>.|many|TRBV3-1|TRBJ2-7
TGTGCCAGCAGCCAACTGGTTGGGGGCGAGCAGTACTTC
CASSQLVGGEQYF
>TRBD2|.|TRBV20-1|TRBJ2-2
TGCAGTGCTAGCCAGCCGGGGGGGGGCACCGGGGAGCTGTTTTTT
CSASQPGGGTGELFF
>TRBD2|many|TRBV20-1|TRBJ2-3
TGCAGTGCTAGAGATCCTAAGGCGGGGGGGGTCACAGATACGCAGTATTTT
CSARDPKAGGVTDTQYF